This T cell receptor beta chain was captured in a study of cytomegalovirus exposure and HLA in healthy donors. Study-level findings and limits: Later on, an analysis found that several of the most significant clusters appeared to be linked to common viral pathogens, which included parvovirus B19. Under in vitro conditions, a few CMV-associated chains were confirmed as specific for CMV antigens.

Details on this clone: What it binds is not known.

The CDR3 length is 16 residues. The V and J ends lost 0 bases and 5 bases respectively, with 16 bases between them. Germline V lookup: CDR1 LGHNA, CDR2 YSLEER. The PCR used 60 Vbeta and 13 Jbeta primers. The protocol was immunoSEQ multiplex PCR, while the TCRdb copy is restricted to in-frame clones and leaves out a portion. The top ten clones hold approximately 2% of a sample with some 160,000 clones, around 84% of them seen once. This TCR came from a man younger than 35 in good health and CMV-seronegative. The sequenced material came from PBMCs. The chain employs TRBV4-3 and TRBJ1-2, with a tentative D call TRBD1 (6 bases). DNA for the CDR3: TGCGCCAGCAGCCAAGATGCTCGGGGGGCCCGGTATGGCTACACCTTC. Its translation: CASSQDARGARYGYTF.